One sample yielded the 25 T cell receptor beta chains listed below, sequenced in a study of CD4 T cells in relation to SARS-CoV-2 and coronaviruses. CD4+ T cells from unexposed donors were obtained before the COVID-19 pandemic (2011-2018). The cells were cultured for around ten days before CD4+ T cells were isolated. Their antigen targets remain unknown. Data came from immunoSEQ multiplex PCR; TCRdb stores just in-frame clones and leaves some out. The data show about 12,000 clones, 69% seen once. Material: CD4+ T cells from PBMCs, cultured in vitro. Source of these receptors: a human donor in good health.

The chain recombines TRBV9 with TRBJ1-3, with 10 bases lining up with TRBD1. The CDR3 covers 16 residues. CDR1 is SGDLS, CDR2 YYNGEE, per germline. V shed 4 bases, J shed 3 bases, and the junction held 7 bases outside the gene matches. This CDR3 reads CASSPLTGGLGNTIYF. The CDR3 region has the DNA TGTGCCAGCAGCCCTTTGACAGGGGGCCTTGGAAACACCATATATTTT.

The chain recombines TRBV30 with TRBJ1-3; D is uncertain. V was pared by 4 bases and J by 0 bases, with 4 bases between. CDR1 is GTSNPN, CDR2 SVGIG, per germline (reference sequence). The CDR3 covers 12 residues. This chain's CDR3 is CAWMDSGNTIYF. CDR3 DNA sequence: TGTGCCTGGATGGACTCTGGAAACACCATATATTTT.

This clone was counted a single time. V is TRBV6-4 and J is TRBJ2-3; 8 nucleotides align to TRBD1. The CDR3 has 15 amino acids. J lost 4 bases, V lost 3 bases, and 6 bases had no gene match. Germline assignment: CDR1 MRHNA and CDR2 SNTAGT. Written as DNA, the CDR3 is TGTGCCAGCAGTGAGGCAGGGGGCGCTTCAGATACGCAGTATTTT. Protein sequence: CASSEAGGASDTQYF.

The table lists this clone with a count of one. This rearrangement joins TRBV12-5 to TRBJ2-1; a weak D match, TRBD1 (6 bases). The V gene lost 7 bases and the J gene lost 7 bases, with 14 bases spanning the gap. Per germline, CDR1 LGHNT and CDR2 FRNRAP. This CDR3 has 13 residues. CDR3 in amino acids: CASAPRGTNEQFF. DNA for the CDR3: TGTGCTAGTGCCCCGAGGGGGACAAATGAGCAGTTCTTC.

The chain combines TRBV19 with TRBJ1-3; 8 nucleotides agree with TRBD1. J was trimmed by 0 bases and V by 3 bases; bases with no gene match: 4. CDR3 length: 16 residues. The germline gives CDR1 LNHDA, CDR2 SQIVND (reference sequence). The CDR3 reads CASSMGDRISGNTIYF. CDR3 nucleotides: TGTGCCAGTAGTATGGGGGACAGGATCTCTGGAAACACCATATATTTT.

The chain couples TRBV3-1 (or the pseudogene TRBV3-2) to TRBJ2-1, with D perhaps TRBD2 (6 bases). The CDR3 sequence is 16 residues long. Germline CDR1 reads LGHDT; CDR2 reads YNNKEL (reference sequence). Trimming stripped 5 bases from V and 7 bases from J, with 21 bases between. CDR3 sequence: CASSKQLALYSNEQFF. The CDR3 DNA sequence: TGTGCCAGCAGCAAACAACTAGCTCTTTACTCAAATGAGCAGTTCTTC.

By share of the sample, this clone is medium-sized. The rearrangement uses TRBV6-1 and TRBJ1-5; TRBD1 is a possible D gene (5 bases). The germline gives CDR1 MNHNS, CDR2 SASEGT. Trimming stripped 3 bases from V and 7 bases from J, with 13 bases between. This CDR3 has 14 residues. The CDR3 loop is CASSDDGAWQPQHF. In nucleotides, the CDR3 is TGTGCCAGCAGTGACGATGGGGCTTGGCAGCCCCAGCATTTT.

The J gene is TRBJ1-3, the V gene TRBV30; D gene uncertain. The CDR3 consists of 17 residues. The V gene's germline CDR1 is GTSNPN and CDR2 SVGIG (reference sequence). V was cut by 2 bases and J by 1 base, with 18 bases left in between. CDR3 sequence: CAWSWPGRLVSGNTIYF. The CDR3 DNA reads TGTGCCTGGAGTTGGCCTGGCAGACTGGTTTCTGGAAACACCATATATTTT.

J is TRBJ2-1 and V is TRBV5-4; the D gene is possibly TRBD2 (6 bases). V was trimmed by 1 base and J by 7 bases, leaving 9 bases between them. The CDR3 runs to 13 residues. CDR1 is SGHNT and CDR2 is YYREEE in the germline V gene (reference sequence). CDR3 bases: TGTGCCAGCAGCTTGAAAGCGGGTAATGAGCAGTTCTTC. It yields the protein CASSLKAGNEQFF. The full variable domain, rest sourced from reference TRBV5-4 and TRBJ2-1, is ETGVTQSPTHLIKTRGQQVTLRCSSQSGHNTVSWYQQALGQGPQFIFQYYREEENGRGNFPPRFSGLQFPNYSSELNVNALELDDSALYLCASSLKAGNEQFFGPGTRLTVL.

The rearrangement joins TRBV15 to TRBJ2-3; possibly TRBD1 for D (5 bases). Trimming took 5 bases from V and 5 from J, leaving 17 bases between them. CDR3 length equals 15 residues. Germline CDR1 and CDR2: LNHNV and YYDKDF (reference sequence). This CDR3 reads CATSGRTGGGDTQYF. In DNA, the CDR3 is TGTGCCACCAGCGGACGAACAGGTGGTGGAGATACGCAGTATTTT.

The chain recombines TRBV11-2 with TRBJ1-6, with D possibly TRBD1 on 6 matching bases. V gave up 2 bases and J gave up 8 bases, with 10 bases separating them. Per germline, CDR1 SGHAT and CDR2 FQNNGV. CDR3 length equals 14 residues. The CDR3 here is CASSLSRGDSPLHF. The CDR3 coding sequence is TGTGCCAGCAGCTTAAGCAGGGGAGATTCACCCCTCCACTTT.

Written as DNA, the CDR3 is TGTGCCAGTAGTGCGGGACTAGCGGGACCCGCGAACACCGGGGAGCTGTTTTTT. Translating gives CASSAGLAGPANTGELFF. V usage is TRBV19 and J usage is TRBJ2-2, with TRBD2 matching over 13 bases. Germline V gene lookup returns CDR1 LNHDA and CDR2 SQIVND (reference sequence). The length of the CDR3 is 18 residues. J was trimmed by 0 bases and V by 5 bases; bases with no gene match: 6. Together with reference TRBV19 and TRBJ2-2, the CDR3 gives the full variable domain: DGGITQSPKYLFRKEGQNVTLSCEQNLNHDAMYWYRQDPGQGLRLIYYSQIVNDFQKGDIAEGYSVSREKKESFPLTVTSAQKNPTAFYLCASSAGLAGPANTGELFFGEGSRLTVL.

This rearrangement joins TRBV11-3 to TRBJ1-1; 9 nucleotides align to TRBD1. After removal of 6 bases from V and 1 base from J, the junction contained 3 bases not matched to a gene. CDR1 and CDR2 from the germline V gene are SGHNT and YENEEA. The CDR3 runs to 14 residues. In DNA, the CDR3 is TGTGCCAGCAGTCAACAGGGGGCGAACACTGAAGCTTTCTTT. Amino acids: CASSQQGANTEAFF.

In this sample, this clone turned up a few times. The CDR3 coding sequence is TGTGCCAGCGCCTCCCCCGGACAGGGCCGGGGGGAGCAGTACTTC. Translated: CASASPGQGRGEQYF. The chain employs TRBV7-9 and TRBJ2-7; 8 nucleotides match TRBD1. V gave up 8 bases and J gave up 7 bases; unmatched junction bases: 16. Germline V gives CDR1 SEHNR, CDR2 FQNEAQ (reference sequence). The CDR3 contains 15 residues.

Notes on this clone: Relative to the germline gene, one junction end is altered; a read error may explain this. CDR3 sequence reads: CAGSVAGTSGYNEQFF. The DNA of the CDR3 is TGTGCCGGCAGCGTGGCGGGGACTAGCGGCTACAATGAGCAGTTCTTC. The genes are TRBV11-2 and TRBJ2-1, with 11 positions matching TRBD2. The CDR3 sequence is 16 residues long. Per the germline V gene, CDR1 is SGHAT and CDR2 is FQNNGV.

The J gene is TRBJ2-1, the V gene TRBV18, with 10 bases that match TRBD2. Germline CDR1 reads KGHSH; CDR2 reads LQKENI. CDR3 length equals 17 residues. With 5 bases clipped from V and 0 bases from J, the junction kept 7 bases outside the gene matches. The chain's CDR3 is CASSAGTSVYSYNEQFF. CDR3 bases: TGTGCCAGCTCAGCCGGGACTAGCGTATACTCCTACAATGAGCAGTTCTTC.

The chain employs TRBV12-3 or TRBV12-4 and TRBJ1-3, with no clear D. V shed 3 bases and J shed 2 bases, with 2 bases lying between them. This CDR3 has 12 amino acids. CDR3 sequence (DNA): TGTGCCAGCAGTTTTCCTGGAAACACCATATATTTT. Translation: CASSFPGNTIYF.

There are a few counts of this clone. The chain employs TRBV5-8 and TRBJ1-2, with 7 bases lining up with TRBD1. The V gene's germline CDR1 is SGHTS and CDR2 YDEGEE. This CDR3 spans 16 amino acids. The V and J ends lost 4 bases and 3 bases, in that order; junction bases with no gene match: 12. The CDR3 DNA reads TGTGCCAGCAGCCTACTGACACAGGGGCTATACTATGGCTACACCTTC. Translation gives CASSLLTQGLYYGYTF.

The gene calls are TRBV2 and TRBJ1-6; D ambiguous. CDR3 length equals 12 residues. Germline CDR1 reads SNHLY; CDR2 reads FYNNEI. Trimming left V 6 bases short and J 5 bases short, with 5 bases between. The CDR3 loop reads CASRTDNSPLHF. DNA for the CDR3: TGTGCCAGCAGGACGGATAATTCACCCCTCCACTTT.

The chain links TRBV30 to TRBJ2-7, with no clear D. The V end was cut by 7 bases, the J end by 3 bases, with 10 bases between. The CDR3 has 11 amino acids. Looked up from germline, CDR1 is GTSNPN and CDR2 is SVGIG (reference sequence). The CDR3 reads CAFRNGYEQYF. The CDR3 nucleotides are TGTGCCTTCCGGAACGGCTACGAGCAGTACTTC. Full variable domain (remainder filled in from reference TRBV30 and TRBJ2-7): SQTIHQWPATLVQPVGSPLSLECTVEGTSNPNLYWYRQAAGRGLQLLFYSVGIGQISSEVPQNLSASRPQDRQFILSSKKLLLSDSGFYLCAFRNGYEQYFGPGTRLTVT.

The chain links TRBV5-1 to TRBJ2-5, with D tentatively TRBD2 (5 bases). The CDR3 is made up of 13 amino acids. The germline CDR1 and CDR2 sequences are SGHRS and YFSETQ. Trimming stripped 0 bases from V and 4 bases from J, with 7 bases between. The CDR3 protein is CASSLVGRETQYF. CDR3 DNA sequence: TGCGCCAGCAGCTTGGTGGGGAGAGAGACCCAGTACTTC.

This chain uses TRBV7-9 with TRBJ1-6; no clear D. Looked up from germline, CDR1 is SEHNR and CDR2 is FQNEAQ (reference sequence). V gave up 1 base and J gave up 7 bases, with 11 bases separating them. This CDR3 is built from 15 residues. CDR3 nucleotides: TGTGCCAGCAGCTTAGGTGGGGATTGGAATTCACCCCTCCACTTT. It encodes CASSLGGDWNSPLHF.

The chain uses TRBV5-1 and TRBJ2-7; TRBD2 aligns across 8 bases. Germline assignment: CDR1 SGHRS and CDR2 YFSETQ. This CDR3 region has 14 residues. J was trimmed by 4 bases and V by 5 bases; bases with no gene match: 8. The CDR3 DNA reads as TGCGCCAGCAGAACCGAAGCGGGGGCATACGAGCAGTACTTC. It codes for CASRTEAGAYEQYF.

This chain connects TRBV30 to TRBJ2-5; D not resolved. Trimming took 3 bases from V and 2 from J, leaving 10 bases between them. The CDR3 runs 13 residues. Germline-derived CDR1 and CDR2 are GTSNPN and SVGIG (reference sequence). The CDR3 reads CAWRTYLQETQYF. In DNA form, the CDR3 reads TGTGCCTGGAGGACTTATCTACAAGAGACCCAGTACTTC.

The rearrangement uses TRBV7-2 and TRBJ1-2; 7 nucleotides agree with TRBD1. Germline CDR1 is SGHTA and CDR2 is FQGNSA. The V segment lost 4 bases and the J segment 4 bases; nucleotides outside the gene matches: 6. This CDR3 has 14 amino acids. CDR3 sequence: CASSSSGGSYGYTF. Here the CDR3 DNA reads TGTGCCAGCAGCTCTTCAGGGGGTTCCTATGGCTACACCTTC.